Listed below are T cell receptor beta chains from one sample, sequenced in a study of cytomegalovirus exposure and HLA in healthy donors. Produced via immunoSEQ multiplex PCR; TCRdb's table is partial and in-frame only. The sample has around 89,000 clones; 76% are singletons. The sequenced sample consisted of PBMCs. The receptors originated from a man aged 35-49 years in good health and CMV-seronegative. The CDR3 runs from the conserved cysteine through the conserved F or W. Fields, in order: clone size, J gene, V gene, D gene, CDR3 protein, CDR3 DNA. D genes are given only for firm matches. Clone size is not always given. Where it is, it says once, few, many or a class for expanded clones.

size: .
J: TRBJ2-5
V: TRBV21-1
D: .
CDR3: CASSPKVGRQTQYF
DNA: TGTGCCAGCAGCCCGAAGGTGGGGAGGCAGACCCAGTACTTC

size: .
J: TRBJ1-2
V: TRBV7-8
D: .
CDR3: CASSATGVNYGYTF
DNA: TGTGCCAGCAGCGCGACGGGAGTTAACTATGGCTACACCTTC

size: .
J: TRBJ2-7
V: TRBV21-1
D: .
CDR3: CASSNRGKQYF
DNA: TGTGCCAGCAGCAACCGGGGTAAGCAGTACTTC

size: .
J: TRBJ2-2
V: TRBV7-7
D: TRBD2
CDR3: CASSLSPVANGGELLF
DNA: TGTGCCAGCAGCTTATCCCCTGTCGCCAACGGGGGGGAGCTGCTTTTT

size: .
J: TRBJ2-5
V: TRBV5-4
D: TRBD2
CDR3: CASSHRGTSGGAETQYF
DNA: TGTGCCAGCAGCCACCGAGGGACTAGCGGGGGGGCCGAGACCCAGTACTTC

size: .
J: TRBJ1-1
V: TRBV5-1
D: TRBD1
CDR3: CASSRGQGSTEAFF
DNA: TGCGCCAGCAGCCGAGGACAGGGGAGCACTGAAGCTTTTTTT

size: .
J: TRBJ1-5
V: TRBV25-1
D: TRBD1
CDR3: CASSPGQETYSNQPQHF
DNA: TGTGCCAGCAGCCCCGGACAGGAAACTTATAGCAATCAGCCCCAGCATTTT

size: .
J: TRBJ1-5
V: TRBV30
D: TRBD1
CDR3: CAWTKDRGSNQPQHF
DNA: TGTGCCTGGACCAAGGACAGGGGCAGCAATCAGCCCCAGCATTTT

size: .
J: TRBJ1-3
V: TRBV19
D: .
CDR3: CASSINPSWGRAAGNTIYF
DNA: TGTGCCAGTAGTATAAACCCCTCGTGGGGCCGAGCAGCTGGAAACACCATATATTTT

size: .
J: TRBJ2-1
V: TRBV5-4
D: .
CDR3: CASSSTGEADNEQFF
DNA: TGTGCCAGCAGCTCGACGGGGGAAGCCGACAATGAGCAGTTCTTC

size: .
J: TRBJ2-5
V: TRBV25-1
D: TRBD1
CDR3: CASTTDRGRGETQYF
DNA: TGTGCCAGCACTACGGACAGGGGAAGGGGCGAGACCCAGTACTTC

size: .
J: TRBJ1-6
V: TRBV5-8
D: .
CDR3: CASNPVYNSPLHF
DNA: TGTGCCAGCAACCCGGTCTATAATTCACCCCTCCACTTT

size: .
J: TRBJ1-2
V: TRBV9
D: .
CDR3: CASSVAGSRGGGYTF
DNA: TGTGCCAGCAGCGTAGCTGGTAGCAGAGGGGGAGGCTACACCTTC

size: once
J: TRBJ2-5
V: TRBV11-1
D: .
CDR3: CASSEGPNGGETQYF
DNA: TGTGCCAGCAGCGAAGGGCCTAACGGAGGGGAGACCCAGTACTTC

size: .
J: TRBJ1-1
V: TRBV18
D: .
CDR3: CASSPPMTDNTEAFF
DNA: TGTGCCAGCTCACCACCGATGACAGATAACACTGAAGCTTTCTTT

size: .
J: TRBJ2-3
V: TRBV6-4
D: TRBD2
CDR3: CASSDGGGESDTQYF
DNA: TGTGCCAGCAGTGACGGCGGGGGGGAATCAGATACGCAGTATTTT

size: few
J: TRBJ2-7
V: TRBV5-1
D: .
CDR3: CASRIDSYEQYF
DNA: TGCGCCAGCAGGATAGACAGCTACGAGCAGTACTTC

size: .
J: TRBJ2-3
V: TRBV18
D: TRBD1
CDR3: CASSYFLGTGVLTDTQYF
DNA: TGTGCCAGCTCATACTTTCTTGGGACAGGGGTACTGACTGATACGCAGTATTTT

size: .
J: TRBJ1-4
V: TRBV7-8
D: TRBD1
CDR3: CASSHGQGITNEKLFF
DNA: TGTGCCAGCAGCCACGGACAGGGTATTACTAATGAAAAACTGTTTTTT

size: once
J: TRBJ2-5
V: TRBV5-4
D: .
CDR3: CASSLPYQGSQETQYF
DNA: TGTGCCAGCAGCTTGCCCTATCAGGGCAGCCAAGAGACCCAGTACTTC

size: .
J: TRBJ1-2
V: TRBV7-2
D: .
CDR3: CASSPMTGLNYGYTF
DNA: TGTGCCAGCAGCCCTATGACGGGTCTTAACTATGGCTACACCTTC

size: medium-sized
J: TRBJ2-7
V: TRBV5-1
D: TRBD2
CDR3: CASSWTSSYEQYF
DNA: TGCGCCAGCAGCTGGACTAGCTCCTACGAGCAGTACTTC

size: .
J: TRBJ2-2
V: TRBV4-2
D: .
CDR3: CASSQDPPQRETGELFF
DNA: TGTGCCAGCAGCCAAGATCCTCCCCAGCGAGAAACCGGGGAGCTGTTTTTT

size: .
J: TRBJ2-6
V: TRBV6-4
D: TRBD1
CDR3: CASSPGTASGANVLTF
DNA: TGTGCCAGCAGCCCCGGGACAGCCTCTGGGGCCAACGTCCTGACTTTC

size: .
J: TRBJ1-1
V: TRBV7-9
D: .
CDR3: CASSSTLLGHLENTEAFF
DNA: TGTGCCAGCAGCTCAACTTTGTTGGGACACTTAGAAAACACTGAAGCTTTCTTT

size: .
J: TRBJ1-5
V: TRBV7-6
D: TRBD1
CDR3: CASSSRQGQPQHF
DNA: TGTGCCAGCAGCTCCAGACAGGGGCAGCCCCAGCATTTT

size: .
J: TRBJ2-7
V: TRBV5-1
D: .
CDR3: CASSKGGGGPYEQYF
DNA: TGCGCCAGCAGCAAGGGGGGAGGGGGTCCCTACGAGCAGTACTTC

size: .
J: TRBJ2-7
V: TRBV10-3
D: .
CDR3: CAIQDGTYEQYF
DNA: TGTGCCATCCAGGACGGGACCTACGAGCAGTACTTC

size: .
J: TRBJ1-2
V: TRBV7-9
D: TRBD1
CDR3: CASSHSRGRDRVNGYTF
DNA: TGTGCCAGCAGCCATTCGCGGGGTCGGGACAGGGTTAATGGCTACACCTTC

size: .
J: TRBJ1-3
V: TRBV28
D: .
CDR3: CASSTTTVAGNTIYF
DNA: TGTGCCAGCAGTACGACGACGGTAGCCGGAAACACCATATATTTT

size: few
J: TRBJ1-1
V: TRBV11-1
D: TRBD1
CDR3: CASSPHRGAYSEAFF
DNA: TGTGCCAGCAGCCCGCACAGGGGGGCTTATTCTGAAGCTTTCTTT

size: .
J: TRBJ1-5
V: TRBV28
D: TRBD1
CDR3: CASSVPGTGVNQPQHF
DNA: TGTGCCAGCAGTGTCCCCGGGACAGGAGTAAATCAGCCCCAGCATTTT

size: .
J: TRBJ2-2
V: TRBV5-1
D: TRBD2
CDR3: CASSPKVAGPINTGELFF
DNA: TGCGCCAGCAGCCCCAAAGTAGCGGGACCCATCAACACCGGGGAGCTGTTTTTT

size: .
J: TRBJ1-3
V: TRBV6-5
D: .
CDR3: CASRADKGNTIYF
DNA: TGTGCCAGCAGAGCTGACAAGGGAAACACCATATATTTT

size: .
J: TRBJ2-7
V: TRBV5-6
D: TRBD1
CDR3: CASSPGTGGYEQYF
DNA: TGTGCCAGCAGCCCCGGGACAGGGGGGTACGAGCAGTACTTC

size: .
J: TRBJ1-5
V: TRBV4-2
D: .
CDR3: CASSQGVGADQPQHF
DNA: TGTGCCAGCAGCCAAGGTGTCGGAGCAGATCAGCCCCAGCATTTT

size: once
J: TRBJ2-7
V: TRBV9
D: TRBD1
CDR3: CASSQGQAHYEQYF
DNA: TGTGCCAGCAGCCAGGGACAGGCACACTACGAGCAGTACTTC

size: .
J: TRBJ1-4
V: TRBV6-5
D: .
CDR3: CASTKGGRMGAELFF
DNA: TGTGCCAGCACCAAAGGGGGTCGTATGGGTGCGGAACTGTTTTTT

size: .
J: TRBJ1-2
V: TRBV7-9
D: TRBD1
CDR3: CASSPEIGQAPFYTF
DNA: TGTGCCAGCAGCCCGGAAATAGGACAGGCCCCTTTCTACACCTTC

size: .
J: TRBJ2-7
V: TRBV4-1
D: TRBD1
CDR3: CASSQGDSTYEQYF
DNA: TGCGCCAGCAGCCAAGGGGACAGCACCTACGAGCAGTACTTC

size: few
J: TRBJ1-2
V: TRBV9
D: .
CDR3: CASSDDRGGVEGYTF
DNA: TGTGCCAGCAGCGACGACCGAGGGGGTGTCGAGGGCTACACCTTC

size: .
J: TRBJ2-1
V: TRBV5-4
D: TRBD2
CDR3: CASSRWSGDSYNEQFF
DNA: TGTGCCAGCAGTCGATGGAGCGGGGACTCCTACAATGAGCAGTTCTTC

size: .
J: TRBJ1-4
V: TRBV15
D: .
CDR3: CATSRGEATNEKLFF
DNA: TGTGCCACCAGCAGAGGAGAAGCAACTAATGAAAAACTGTTTTTT

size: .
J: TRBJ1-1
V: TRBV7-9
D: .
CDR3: CASSLEPVMNTEAFF
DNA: TGTGCCAGCAGCTTAGAACCGGTCATGAACACTGAAGCTTTCTTT

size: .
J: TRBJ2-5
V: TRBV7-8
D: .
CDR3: CASSLRTVYQETQYF
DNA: TGTGCCAGCAGCCTTAGGACTGTTTACCAAGAGACCCAGTACTTC

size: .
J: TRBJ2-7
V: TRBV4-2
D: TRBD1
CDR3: CASGRDRRLDEQYF
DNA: TGTGCCAGCGGTCGGGACAGACGATTGGACGAGCAGTACTTC

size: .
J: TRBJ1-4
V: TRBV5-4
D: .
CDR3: CASSSPTAFNEKLFF
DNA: TGTGCCAGCAGCTCACCGACAGCGTTTAATGAAAAACTGTTTTTT